A single sample is the source of the 7 T cell receptor beta chains below, sequenced in a study of blood T cell repertoires in COVID-19. The protocol was immunoSEQ multiplex PCR, while the TCRdb copy is restricted to in-frame clones and leaves out a portion. The data hold fewer than 120,000 clones, with roughly 82% observed a single time. The material sequenced was peripheral blood. The receptors derive from a woman between 55 and 75 years old with acute or convalescent COVID-19.

The gene calls are TRBV2 and TRBJ1-4; 11 nucleotides align to TRBD1. Germline loops: CDR1 SNHLY, CDR2 FYNNEI. V trimming: 2 bases; J trimming: 7 bases; junction bases outside the gene matches: 3. The CDR3 runs 15 residues. The CDR3 bases are TGTGCCAGCAGTGAACGGACAGGGGGCGGTGAAAAACTGTTTTTT. This translates into CASSERTGGGEKLFF.

The V call is TRBV18, the J call TRBJ1-1; the match to TRBD1 covers 7 bases. V was pared by 6 bases and J by 5 bases, with 3 bases of the junction left unmatched. Per the germline V gene, CDR1 is KGHSH and CDR2 is LQKENI. The CDR3 totals 12 residues. CDR3 coding DNA: TGTGCCAGCTCGAACAGGGGTACTGAAGCTTTCTTT. This sequence encodes CASSNRGTEAFF.

This chain connects TRBV30 to TRBJ1-4; no clear D. The V end lost 2 bases, the J end lost 8 bases, and 12 bases lay between the germline ends. Germline V gene lookup returns CDR1 GTSNPN and CDR2 SVGIG (reference sequence). The CDR3 is made up of 13 amino acids. The CDR3 region has the DNA TGTGCCTGGAGTAGAAGCTATAACGAAAAACTGTTTTTT. This encodes CAWSRSYNEKLFF.

This clone was seen a few times. For the CDR3, the DNA is TGCGCCAGCAGCCAAGATTATCGTCTAGCGGGGGGTGCCGGGGAGCTGTTTTTT. This encodes CASSQDYRLAGGAGELFF. The gene calls are TRBV4-3 and TRBJ2-2; 11 bases are a match to TRBD2. The V segment lost 0 bases and the J segment 6 bases; nucleotides outside the gene matches: 9. CDR1 is LGHNA and CDR2 is YSLEER in the germline V gene. This CDR3 has 18 amino acids.

The genes are TRBV6-5 and TRBJ1-5; D unclear. CDR1 and CDR2 (germline): MNHEY, SVGAGI. The CDR3 is made up of 13 amino acids. Trimming took off 7 bases at V and 5 bases at J, with 12 bases between the two ends. Here the CDR3 reads CASNRDGDQPQHF. CDR3 bases: TGTGCCAGCAACCGAGACGGGGATCAGCCCCAGCATTTT.

The V and J genes are TRBV29-1 and TRBJ1-1, with TRBD1 matching over 7 bases. Germline V gene sequence: CDR1 SQVTM, CDR2 ANQGSEA. The V and J ends lost 8 bases and 5 bases, in that order; junction bases with no gene match: 11. CDR3 length: 13 residues. This CDR3 reads CSSRGQRGTEAFF. The DNA of the CDR3 is TGCAGCTCTAGGGGACAGCGCGGGACTGAAGCTTTCTTT.

This sequence joins TRBV7-2 and TRBJ2-5; D unresolved. The CDR3 has 13 amino acids. CDR1 and CDR2 from the germline V gene are SGHTA and FQGNSA. The V and J ends lost 6 bases and 0 bases respectively, with 8 bases between them. As DNA, the CDR3 is TGTGCCAGCAGTCTTAGCTACCAAGAGACCCAGTACTTC. Its protein product is CASSLSYQETQYF.